One and the same sample provided the 13 T cell receptor beta chains below, sequenced in a study. TCRdb independently ran MiXCR on the 5' RACE reads; one entry per CDR3 protein. Counted here are just over 60,000 distinct CDR3 sequences, approximately 31% occurring once; the ten biggest clones make up 2.3%. Input material: tumor-infiltrating naive CD4+ T cells sorted from the breast tumor. Subset of the sample: naive CD4+ T cells, CD4+CD45RA+CD25-. Every receptor here comes from a female donor with breast cancer.

This clonotype turned up a few times. V and J are TRBV9 and TRBJ1-5, with D hard to call. Trimming shortened V by 7 bases and J by 6 bases, and 14 bases separated the two germline ends. The CDR3 extends over 13 amino acids. Germline CDR1 reads SGDLS; CDR2 reads YYNGEE. This chain's CDR3 is CASDSGGGQPQHF. CDR3 nucleotides: TGTGCCAGCGACTCGGGAGGCGGTCAGCCCCAGCATTTT.

V usage is TRBV5-1 and J usage is TRBJ2-4, with D tentatively TRBD1 (6 bases). V lost 5 bases to trimming and J lost 2 bases, with 20 bases between them. Germline V gene data show CDR1 as SGHRS and CDR2 as YFSETQ. The CDR3 runs to 17 residues. CDR3 amino acids: CASSFNEGVISKNIQYF. DNA of the CDR3: TGCGCCAGCAGTTTTAATGAGGGGGTAATTTCCAAAAACATTCAGTACTTC.

The chain employs TRBV20-1 and TRBJ2-5, with 10 bases fitting TRBD2. Germline CDR1 and CDR2: DFQATT and SNEGSKA (reference sequence). The V and J ends lost 0 bases and 5 bases, in that order; junction bases with no gene match: 9. The CDR3 contains 16 residues. This CDR3 is CSAREQLAGRIETQYF. The CDR3 nucleotides read TGCAGTGCTAGAGAGCAACTAGCGGGGCGCATTGAGACCCAGTACTTC.

The rearrangement joins TRBV7-8 to TRBJ2-1, with D perhaps TRBD1 or TRBD2 (5 bases each). CDR3 length: 15 amino acids. The ends were cut back, 5 bases at V and 0 bases at J, with 11 bases in the middle. Germline V gives CDR1 SGHVS, CDR2 FQNEAQ. The CDR3 here is CASSPPGSSYNEQFF. CDR3 DNA sequence: TGTGCCAGCAGCCCTCCAGGGAGCTCCTACAATGAGCAGTTCTTC.

Ten or more counts support this clonotype. The chain carries TRBV4-1 and TRBJ1-1; tentative D call: TRBD1 (5 bases). V lost 2 bases, J lost 7 bases, and 17 bases lay in between. The length of the CDR3 is 15 residues. The V gene's germline CDR1 is MGHRA and CDR2 YSYEKL. The CDR3 DNA reads TGCGCCAGCAGCCAATCGGGACCCGTGGAACGTGAAGCTTTCTTT. Encoded protein: CASSQSGPVEREAFF.

This clonotype was seen ten or more times. The V call is TRBV7-2, the J call TRBJ2-7; TRBD2 aligns across 12 bases. Trimming at V came to 5 bases and at J to 6 bases, leaving 8 bases not matched to a gene. The germline gives CDR1 SGHTA, CDR2 FQGNSA. CDR3 size: 15 residues. The CDR3 DNA sequence: TGTGCCAGCAGCCCTCTAGCGGGGGGGCCTGGCGAGCAGTACTTC. Protein product: CASSPLAGGPGEQYF.

This sequence joins TRBV4-1 and TRBJ1-1; TRBD1 matches 8 bases. This CDR3 comprises 16 residues. V was pared by 0 bases and J by 6 bases, with 9 bases of the junction left unmatched. Germline V gene sequence: CDR1 MGHRA, CDR2 YSYEKL. The CDR3 DNA reads TGCGCCAGCAGCCAAGAAGGCAGGGGGCAATTAGCTGAAGCTTTCTTT. Translation: CASSQEGRGQLAEAFF.

This clonotype was picked up many times. The chain combines TRBV6-2 or TRBV6-3 with TRBJ2-7; 15 positions match TRBD2. The V segment lost 2 bases and the J segment 4 bases; nucleotides outside the gene matches: 9. Per germline, CDR1 MNHEY and CDR2 SVGEGT. CDR3 length: 18 amino acids. The CDR3 protein is CASSYRPGLAGGQYEQYF. The CDR3 coding sequence is TGTGCCAGCAGTTACCGCCCGGGACTAGCGGGAGGACAATACGAGCAGTACTTC.

This clonotype has a handful of counts. The chain has TRBV4-2 and TRBJ2-7; no clear D gene. The germline V and J ends were trimmed by 1 base and 6 bases, with 4 bases remaining between them. The CDR3 runs 11 residues. CDR1 and CDR2 from the germline V gene are LGHNA and YNFKEQ. CDR3 in DNA: TGTGCCAGCAGCCAAGCGGCCGAGCAGTACTTC. Its protein product is CASSQAAEQYF.

Turning to this clonotype: No conserved phenylalanine or tryptophan ends this CDR3, so it is likely a read error. The CDR3 coding sequence is TGCAGTACCCCAACGCCGGCCTACGAGCAGTACTCC. This gives the protein CSTPTPAYEQYS. The chain recombines TRBV20-1 with TRBJ2-7; D call uncertain. The CDR3 sequence is 12 residues long. Trimming took off 8 bases at V and 2 bases at J, with 13 bases between the two ends. Germline loops: CDR1 DFQATT, CDR2 SNEGSKA (reference sequence).

The table lists this clonotype with many counts. The chain has TRBV5-1 and TRBJ1-2; 7 nucleotides match TRBD1. CDR3 length equals 15 residues. Germline-derived CDR1 and CDR2 are SGHRS and YFSETQ. The V and J ends lost 4 bases and 7 bases, in that order; junction bases with no gene match: 13. DNA of the CDR3: TGCGCCAGCAGCGGCGAACAGGGGCCTACTTCTGGCTACACCTTC. Translated, it gives CASSGEQGPTSGYTF.

This chain joins TRBV20-1 and TRBJ2-1, with 10 bases aligning to TRBD2. The CDR3 covers 14 residues. The ends lost 5 bases at V and 8 bases at J; junction bases unmatched: 9. Germline V gene sequence: CDR1 DFQATT, CDR2 SNEGSKA (reference sequence). CDR3 sequence: CSALTSGVSDEQFF. The CDR3 bases are TGCAGTGCTCTCACTAGCGGGGTCTCGGATGAGCAGTTCTTC.

The sample holds a few counts of this clonotype. This chain connects TRBV9 to TRBJ1-2, with TRBD1 identical over 7 bases. The CDR3 has 15 residues. Germline trimming cut 3 bases from V and 2 bases from J; bases unmatched to any gene: 7. Germline V lookup: CDR1 SGDLS, CDR2 YYNGEE. The CDR3 region has the DNA TGTGCCAGCAGCGCCACCGGCAGGGGGAACTATGGCTACACCTTC. This gives the protein CASSATGRGNYGYTF.